This T cell receptor (beta chain) is drawn from a study of shared clonotypes between healthy human individuals. The study, taken as a whole, reports: Expectations were that clonotype sharing among donors would be affected by sequencing depth. Larger estimated richness was generally recorded for naive subsets relative to memory subsets. The sharing of 5% to 6.5% of naive CD4 clonotypes was seen across a few donors.

Of note for this clone: Its cognate antigen is unknown.

Sequencing used immunoSEQ multiplex PCR; TCRdb keeps in-frame clones, though not all of them. The sample contains under 750,000 clones, 55% to 75% of which appear only once. V lost 4 bases and J lost 1, with 8 bases in between. Germline-derived CDR1 and CDR2 are MDHEN and SYDVKM. This CDR3 has 14 amino acids. The TCR originated in a young woman in good health. Sequenced: memory CD4+ T cells sorted from blood. Regarding subset: CD45RA-negative fraction. The chain links TRBV28 to TRBJ1-5; D unresolved. The CDR3 protein is CASSSGGSNQPQHF. The CDR3 nucleotides are TGTGCCAGCAGTTCGGGAGGAAGCAATCAGCCCCAGCATTTT.